What follows are 15 T cell receptor beta chains derived from one specimen sequenced in a study of blood T cell repertoires in COVID-19. Clones were read by immunoSEQ multiplex PCR, and TCRdb kept only the in-frame ones, dropping some. There are 150,000 or so clones in the sample; 76% occur only once, and more than 3.5% lies in the top ten. Sequenced input: peripheral blood. The receptors derive from a woman older than 75 with active or convalescent COVID-19.

J is TRBJ1-6 and V is TRBV15, with D possibly being TRBD1 (5 bases). The V gene's germline CDR1 is LNHNV and CDR2 YYDKDF (reference sequence). The CDR3 is made up of 16 amino acids. Trimming stripped 3 bases from V and 5 bases from J, with 14 bases between. For the CDR3, the DNA is TGTGCCACCAGCAGGGGGGGGGTTGCCGATAATTCACCCCTCCACTTT. Translated, it gives CATSRGGVADNSPLHF.

This chain joins TRBV7-3 and TRBJ2-7; no definite D call. CDR1 is SGHTA and CDR2 is FQGTGA in the germline V gene. The CDR3 extends over 15 amino acids. V was trimmed by 2 bases and J by 3 bases, leaving 14 bases between them. In DNA form, the CDR3 reads TGTGCCAGCAGCTTATACCTATCCCCCCTCTACGAGCAGTACTTC. Its protein is CASSLYLSPLYEQYF.

The chain couples TRBV7-2 to TRBJ2-7; the D is unclear. Germline V gene data show CDR1 as SGHTA and CDR2 as FQGNSA. V was cut by 1 base and J by 0 bases, with 13 bases left in between. The CDR3 loop spans 16 amino acids. CDR3 in DNA: TGTGCCAGCAGCTTAGGGTCCCCGGTAAGCTCCTACGAGCAGTACTTC. Encoded protein: CASSLGSPVSSYEQYF.

This clone came up a few times. This chain joins TRBV6-5 and TRBJ1-2; D call uncertain. This CDR3 is built from 12 residues. The germline V and J ends were trimmed by 7 bases and 1 base, with 7 bases remaining between them. Germline V gene lookup returns CDR1 MNHEY and CDR2 SVGAGI. Here the CDR3 reads CASTEGNYGYTF. The CDR3 DNA follows: TGTGCCAGCACAGAGGGTAACTATGGCTACACCTTC.

This chain uses TRBV6-1 with TRBJ2-5; D unclear. Germline loops: CDR1 MNHNS, CDR2 SASEGT. V lost 3 bases and J 5 bases, leaving 10 bases between the germline ends. The CDR3 is 13 amino acids. The CDR3 coding sequence is TGTGCCAGCAGTGAGGGTGGGCTGGAGACCCAGTACTTC. It yields the protein CASSEGGLETQYF.

The chain uses TRBV7-3 and TRBJ2-1; 10 bases match TRBD2. Germline CDR1 SGHTA, CDR2 FQGTGA. V lost 5 bases, J lost 2 bases, and 9 bases stayed unmatched. The CDR3 is made up of 17 amino acids. This chain's CDR3 is CASSPEVAGGPYNEQFF. The CDR3, as DNA: TGTGCCAGCAGCCCCGAAGTAGCGGGGGGACCCTACAATGAGCAGTTCTTC.

V and J are TRBV19 and TRBJ1-1; 9 bases align to TRBD1. J lost 6 bases, V lost 3 bases, and 11 bases had no gene match. Per germline, CDR1 LNHDA and CDR2 SQIVND (reference sequence). The CDR3 contains 16 residues. The CDR3 nucleotides read TGTGCCAGTAGTATGACTACAGGGGGCTGGTTCGCTGAAGCTTTCTTT. Translated, it gives CASSMTTGGWFAEAFF.

The chain carries TRBV4-1 and TRBJ1-2, with D possibly TRBD1 on 6 matching bases. Germline CDR1 reads MGHRA; CDR2 reads YSYEKL. This CDR3 region has 14 residues. Trimming shortened V by 3 bases and J by 1 base, and 9 bases separated the two germline ends. CDR3 amino acids: CASSHPGVNYGYTF. Written as DNA, the CDR3 is TGCGCCAGCAGCCATCCAGGGGTTAACTATGGCTACACCTTC.

CDR3 bases: TGTGCCAGCAGGAGAGGTAATTCACCCCTCCACTTT. It codes for CASRRGNSPLHF. The J gene is TRBJ1-6, the V gene TRBV12-3 or TRBV12-4, with D unclear. The V end was cut by 6 bases, the J end by 6 bases, with 6 bases between. The CDR3 has 12 amino acids.

The genes are TRBV2 and TRBJ2-6, with 7 bases lining up with TRBD2. CDR3 size: 16 residues. The V gene's germline CDR1 is SNHLY and CDR2 FYNNEI. With 6 bases clipped from V and 0 bases from J, the junction kept 5 bases outside the gene matches. The CDR3 DNA reads as TGTGCCAGCAGCGGCGGGGGAACCTCTGGGGCCAACGTCCTGACTTTC. It codes for CASSGGGTSGANVLTF.

This clone has at least ten counts. CDR3 sequence (DNA): TGTGCCACACAGGCGGGGGGTTTCGGTCAGCCCCAGCATTTT. Its protein product is CATQAGGFGQPQHF. The chain has TRBV6-6 and TRBJ1-5; a weak D match, TRBD1 (5 bases). Germline CDR1 MNHNY, CDR2 SVGAGI (reference sequence). Trimming pared 10 bases from V and 6 bases from J, leaving 19 bases between. The CDR3 is 14 amino acids.

The V call is TRBV5-4, the J call TRBJ1-2; D gene ambiguous. The CDR3 has 13 amino acids. Deletions cut 4 bases from V and 6 bases from J, with 13 bases between. CDR1 is SGHNT and CDR2 is YYREEE in the germline V gene (reference sequence). CDR3 sequence: CASSPQVGNGYTF. For the CDR3, the DNA is TGTGCCAGCAGCCCGCAAGTGGGCAATGGCTACACCTTC.

This clone was counted between two and nine times. The CDR3 nucleotides are TGTGCCAGCAGTTACGTGGTAGGGGTTGAGCAGTTCTTC. Its protein is CASSYVVGVEQFF. The V gene is TRBV6-5, the J gene TRBJ2-1, with D perhaps matching TRBD1 (5 bases). Trimming removed 2 bases from V and 9 bases from J, with 11 bases in between. CDR1 and CDR2 (germline): MNHEY, SVGAGI. The CDR3 extends over 13 amino acids.

The V and J genes are TRBV6-6 and TRBJ1-6; the D gene is possibly TRBD1 (6 bases). V lost 4 bases and J 10 bases, leaving 17 bases between the germline ends. Germline CDR1 MNHNY, CDR2 SVGAGI (reference sequence). The CDR3 covers 15 residues. The CDR3 here is CASSLEDSQRSPLHF. The CDR3 nucleotides read TGTGCCAGCAGTTTGGAGGACAGCCAGCGGTCACCCCTCCACTTT.

V is TRBV18 and J is TRBJ2-7; TRBD1 agrees at 9 bases. The CDR3 spans 16 residues. CDR1 is KGHSH and CDR2 is LQKENI in the germline V gene. The trim removed 2 bases at V and 1 base at J, leaving 6 bases unmatched. The CDR3 nucleotides are TGTGCCAGCTCACCAGCTCAAGGACAGGGGTCCTACGAGCAGTACTTC. Protein: CASSPAQGQGSYEQYF.